This T cell receptor (beta chain) originates from a study of OX40 agonist ivuxolimab in advanced cancers. About the study as a whole: The costimulatory receptor OX40 (CD134) was targeted by ivuxolimab, a fully human IgG2 agonistic monoclonal antibody. Intravenous ivuxolimab was administered to patients every 2 weeks at six dose levels: 0.01, 0.1, 0.3, 1.5, 3 and 10 mg/kg. Among the roughly 52 dose-escalation patients, about 20 had hepatocellular carcinoma, about 15 melanoma, 9 renal cell carcinoma and 9 head and neck cancer. The dose-escalation cohort was about 87% male with a mean age of approximately 59 years, ranging from roughly 23 to 90. Prior anti-PD-1, anti-PD-L1 or anti-CTLA-4 therapy was permitted, and checkpoint inhibitors had been received by about 44% of dose-escalation patients. Three dose-escalation patients achieved partial responses, one with hepatocellular carcinoma and two with cutaneous melanoma. The point of sequencing TCRbeta in the periphery was to test whether ivuxolimab changed TCR sequence diversity and drove clonal T-cell expansion. The paper reports the monotherapy dose-escalation portion (N of about 54 patients) of the phase I ivuxolimab trial. What the study reported, not specific to this receptor: The antigen specificity of the peripheral T cells that underwent clonal expansion was not determined. At doses of 0.1 to 3.0 mg/kg, clonal expansion of both CD4+ and CD8+ T cells in blood was seen between baseline and week 6. Low levels of normalized T-cell clonal expansion were also seen in some patients who did not respond. After ivuxolimab, more expanded clones were found on average in CD8+ T cells than in CD4+ T cells. In the 0.1-3.0 mg/kg groups, partial responders were among the patients with the lowest normalized peripheral clonal expansion, particularly in CD8+ T cells.

The sample holds a few counts of this clone. This receptor's antigen is unknown. Base qualities were left out, and no much larger clone turns up one base away. Patients with autoimmune disease history or receiving systemic immunosuppression were excluded from the trial. Peripheral blood for TCR sequencing was collected from all dose cohorts at baseline, on cycle 4 day 1, and on cycle 7 day 1. The samples were taken from a phase I, first-in-human, multicenter, open-label dose-escalation trial of ivuxolimab. Adults with locally advanced or metastatic melanoma, renal cell carcinoma, hepatocellular carcinoma or head and neck squamous cell carcinoma were enrolled in the trial. Before TCR sequencing, CD4+ T cells and CD8+ T cells from peripheral blood were sorted into separate populations. To sequence the TCRbeta CDR3 region, genomic DNA was isolated from the sorted cells. TCRbeta CDR3 regions were sequenced using the immunoSEQ Assay. TCRdb took this table from immuneACCESS and kept in-frame rearrangements with V and J called. Such tables lack part of the clones; where checked against another copy, unresolved V genes explain under half of the gap, and the rest is unexplained. In all, the sample holds approximately 15,000 clones, and roughly 90% of those were seen once. The biggest ten clones account for approximately 30% of the sample.

The starting material was CD4+ or CD8+ T cells sorted from blood, obtained in a trial of the OX40 agonist ivuxolimab. This clonotype originated in an adult with an advanced solid tumor such as melanoma, head and neck, liver or kidney cancer.

The CDR3: CASSQEASGATDEQFF. The DNA sequence is TGTGCCAGCAGCCAAGAAGCTAGCGGGGCCACGGATGAGCAGTTCTTC. Rearrangement joined TRBV14 to TRBJ2-1, with 9 junctional bases fitting TRBD2. The CDR3 holds 16 amino acids from the cysteine to the phenylalanine. Only CDR3 DNA is held: 48 bases, read in frame from base 1. The germline V gene yields SGHDN for CDR1 and FVKESK for CDR2. Compared with germline, V lacks 0 bases and J lacks 8 bases; bases without a gene match: 8.